The clone carrying this T cell receptor (beta chain) has a count of ten or more. V gave up 5 bases and J gave up 9 bases, with 17 bases separating them. Germline lookup yields CDR1 SNHLY and CDR2 FYNNEI. CDR3 length: 14 residues. By two-round multiplex PCR, the TCR beta CDR3 was amplified from genomic DNA. Primers specific to each TRBV and TRBJ gene were used in first-round PCR. In the second PCR round, amplification relied on universal primers. TCRdb re-derived calls from the multiplex PCR reads in MiXCR, one entry per CDR3 protein. The sample shows about 25,000 distinct CDR3 sequences, about 37% of them seen only once. This sample was included in a study of prognosis after radiotherapy for stage I lung cancer. Background on the study: No patients got concurrent therapy with stereotactic body radiotherapy.

The receptor was isolated from a donor aged 50 or older with non-small cell lung cancer. The material was PBMCs, obtained before or after stereotactic body radiation therapy (not recorded which). The chain carries TRBV2 and TRBJ2-1, with D maybe TRBD2 (6 bases). This chain's CDR3 is CASSLATSTREQFF. For the CDR3, the DNA is TGTGCCAGCAGTTTGGCGACTAGTACACGTGAGCAGTTCTTC.